This TCR beta chain emerged from a study of T cells after posttransplantation cyclophosphamide listed by TCRdb under 2016. With regard to the full study: Using TRB sequencing, the study followed how the T cell repertoire rebuilt after myeloablative bone marrow transplantation with posttransplantation cyclophosphamide given as GVHD prophylaxis. Samples from fewer than 40 PTCy-treated patients and 15 to 20 related bone marrow donors of those patients were subjected to antigen receptor sequencing. Blood from all 35 or so PTCy patients with 1-year posttransplant specimens was subjected to TRB sequencing. In 3 patients, TRB sequencing was also performed on up to about 3 more blood samples taken 2 to 5.2 years after transplant, and in several patients, pretransplant blood was also TRB-sequenced. Because TRA and TRB clonality correlated tightly in 9 samples, later TCR analyses were limited to TRB. Public TRB sequences were queried against a database of over 3,500 sequences associated with responses to pathogens, tumor antigens, self-antigens and alloantigens.

TRB sequencing used genomic DNA with the immunoSEQ assay at survey resolution or the hsTCRB kit. In the paper's pipeline: The immunoSEQ software handled the initial read processing, while the LymphoSeq R package was used for the repertoire analyses. Clonality was calculated as 1 minus normalized Shannon entropy, and the Gini coefficient was also calculated for each TRB dataset. To infer phenotypes in unsorted samples, TRB sequences from sorted subsets of the recipient or donor were mapped onto the unsorted samples of the same recipient. TCRdb stores this immuneACCESS table with in-frame sequences only. Part of the clones is absent; in the studies checked, under half of the shortfall reflects unresolved V genes, and no reason is known for the rest. The DNA gave D and trimming, while V, J and clone size come from that table. A total of approximately 19,000 clones appear in this sample, around 87% of them only once. The top ten clonotypes cover 6% to 8% of the sample.

The treatment or condition label here, explained by the study, means: high-dose cyclophosphamide on days +3 and +4 as single-agent GVHD prophylaxis. Busulfan and fludarabine conditioning, a related or unrelated marrow graft, and cyclophosphamide on days +3 and +4 were given to PTCy patients. PTCy-treated patients came from a prospective multi-institutional clinical trial. Peripheral blood and bone marrow mononuclear cells were isolated by Ficoll-Hypaque density centrifugation and were cryopreserved. This clone was recorded a few times. Its antigen is unknown. The input lacks base qualities; no much larger clone sits a single base away. The research as a whole found: Donor-recipient similarity was low at 1-2 months but increased during the first year, and donor CD8+ memory clones often dominated later blood repertoires. The TRB repertoires of T cells infiltrating skin or GI tract showed only limited overlap with the TRB repertoires of T cells in blood. Across approximately 45 patients, TRB clonality was highly associated with recipient CMV seropositivity and CMV reactivation, and diversity in PTCy patients was similar to diversity in CNI/methotrexate controls.

This clonotype was sampled from a female patient aged 40 to 50 who received an allogeneic stem cell transplant from a related donor, was CMV-positive, and had no GVHD. Donor T cells from the graft may be present among the T cells after a transplant. Sequences were derived from PBMCs, sampled after allogeneic stem cell transplant with posttransplant cyclophosphamide.

The CDR3 region: CASSYLRFSTEAFF. The DNA is as follows: TGTGCCAGCAGTTACCTGAGATTTAGCACTGAAGCTTTCTTT. The sequence is built from TRBV6-6 and TRBJ1-1; the D gene is unclear. Spanning cysteine to phenylalanine, the CDR3 consists of 14 amino acids. The CDR3 DNA has 42 bases and is translated from base 1. V is shortened by 2 bases, J by 4 bases, and the region joining them spans 11 bases. CDR1 MNHNY and CDR2 SVGAGI are derived from the germline V gene (reference sequence).